This T cell receptor beta chain was recorded in a study of blood T cell repertoires in COVID-19. Germline assignment: CDR1 SGHDN and CDR2 FVKESK. Losses at the gene ends were 0 bases for V and 4 bases for J; bases not matched to a gene: 2. CDR3 length: 15 residues. Method: immunoSEQ multiplex PCR; TCRdb's copy keeps in-frame clones and lacks some. Among 150,000 to 180,000 clones listed, roughly 80% were seen once. The chain employs TRBV14 and TRBJ2-5, with TRBD2 identical over 10 bases. The sequenced material came from peripheral blood. This receptor was taken from a woman aged 80 or over with acute or convalescent COVID-19. As DNA, the CDR3 is TGTGCCAGCAGCCAAGATCTAGCGGGAGTAGAGACCCAGTACTTC. Translation: CASSQDLAGVETQYF.